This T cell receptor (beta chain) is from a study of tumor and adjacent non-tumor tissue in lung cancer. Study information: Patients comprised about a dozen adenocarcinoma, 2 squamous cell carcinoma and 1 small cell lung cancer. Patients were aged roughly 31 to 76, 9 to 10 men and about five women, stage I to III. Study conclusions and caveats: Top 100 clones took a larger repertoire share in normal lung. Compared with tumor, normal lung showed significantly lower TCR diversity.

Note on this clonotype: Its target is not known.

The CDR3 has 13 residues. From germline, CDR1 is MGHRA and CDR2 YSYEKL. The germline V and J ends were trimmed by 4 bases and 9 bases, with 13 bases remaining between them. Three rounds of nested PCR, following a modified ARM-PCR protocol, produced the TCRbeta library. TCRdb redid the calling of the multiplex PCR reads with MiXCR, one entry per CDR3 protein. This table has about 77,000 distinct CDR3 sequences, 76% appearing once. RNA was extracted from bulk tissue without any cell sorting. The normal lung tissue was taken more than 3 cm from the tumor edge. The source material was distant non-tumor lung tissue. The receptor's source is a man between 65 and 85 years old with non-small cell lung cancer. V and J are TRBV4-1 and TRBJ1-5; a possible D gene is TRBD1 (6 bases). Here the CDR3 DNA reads TGCGCCAGCAGCCGAGTGGACAGACGGCCCCAGCATTTT. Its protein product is CASSRVDRRPQHF.